Listed here are 4 T cell receptor beta chains from one sample, sequenced in a study of cytomegalovirus exposure and HLA in healthy donors. The PCR had 60 Vbeta and 13 Jbeta primers. Produced via immunoSEQ multiplex PCR; TCRdb's table is partial and in-frame only. The sample has 60,000 to 70,000 clones; around 70% are singletons. Sequencing used PBMCs. These receptors came from a woman aged 25 to 39 in good health and CMV-seronegative.

The rearrangement links TRBV25-1 to TRBJ2-7; TRBD1 matches 7 bases. The V gene's germline CDR1 is MGHDK and CDR2 SYGVNS. The CDR3 runs 15 residues. Losses at the gene ends were 3 bases for V and 0 bases for J; bases not matched to a gene: 5. CDR3 nucleotide sequence: TGTGCCAGCAGTGAGGGGGCAGGGGGCTCCTACGAGCAGTACTTC. Protein: CASSEGAGGSYEQYF.

This clone appeared a single time. CDR3 nucleotide sequence: TGCGCCAGCAGTGAGTTACCAGGCAACACTGAAGCTTTCTTT. This codes for CASSELPGNTEAFF. The chain is built from TRBV10-1 and TRBJ1-1; D gene unclear. The CDR3 has 14 amino acids. Germline V gives CDR1 WNHNN, CDR2 SYGVQD (reference sequence). V gave up 1 base and J gave up 2 bases, with 8 bases separating them.

The rearrangement links TRBV27 to TRBJ1-2, with 11 bases aligning to TRBD1. V lost 6 bases, J lost 6 bases, and 6 bases stayed unmatched. In germline, CDR1 is MNHEY, CDR2 SMNVEV (reference sequence). This CDR3 is built from 14 residues. The CDR3 bases are TGTGCCAGCAGCCTAGGGACAGGGGGGAATGGCTACACCTTC. It encodes CASSLGTGGNGYTF.

The CDR3 loop is CATSSPPSRTGELFF. The CDR3 nucleotides are TGTGCCACCAGCAGTCCCCCTAGCCGGACCGGGGAGCTGTTTTTT. V is TRBV15 and J is TRBJ2-2; a weak D match, TRBD2 (5 bases). Trimming took 3 bases from V and 5 from J, leaving 13 bases between them. This CDR3 spans 15 amino acids. Germline loops: CDR1 LNHNV, CDR2 YYDKDF (reference sequence).